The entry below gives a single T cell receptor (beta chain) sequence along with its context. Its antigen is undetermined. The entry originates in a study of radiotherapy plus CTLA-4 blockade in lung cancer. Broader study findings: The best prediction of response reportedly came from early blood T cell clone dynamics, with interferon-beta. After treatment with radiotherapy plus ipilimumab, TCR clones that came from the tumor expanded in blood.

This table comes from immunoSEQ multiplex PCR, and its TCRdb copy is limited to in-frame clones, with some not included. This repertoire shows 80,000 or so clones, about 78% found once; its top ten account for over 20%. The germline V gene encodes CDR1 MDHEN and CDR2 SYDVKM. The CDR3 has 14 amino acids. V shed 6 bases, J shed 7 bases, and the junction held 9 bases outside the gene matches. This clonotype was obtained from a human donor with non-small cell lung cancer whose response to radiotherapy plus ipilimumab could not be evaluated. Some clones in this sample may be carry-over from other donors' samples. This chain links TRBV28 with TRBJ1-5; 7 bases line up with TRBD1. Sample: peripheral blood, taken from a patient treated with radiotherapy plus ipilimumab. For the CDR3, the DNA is TGTGCCAGCAGCTCTGCAGGGGGTGGGCAGCCCCAGCATTTT. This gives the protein CASSSAGGGQPQHF.